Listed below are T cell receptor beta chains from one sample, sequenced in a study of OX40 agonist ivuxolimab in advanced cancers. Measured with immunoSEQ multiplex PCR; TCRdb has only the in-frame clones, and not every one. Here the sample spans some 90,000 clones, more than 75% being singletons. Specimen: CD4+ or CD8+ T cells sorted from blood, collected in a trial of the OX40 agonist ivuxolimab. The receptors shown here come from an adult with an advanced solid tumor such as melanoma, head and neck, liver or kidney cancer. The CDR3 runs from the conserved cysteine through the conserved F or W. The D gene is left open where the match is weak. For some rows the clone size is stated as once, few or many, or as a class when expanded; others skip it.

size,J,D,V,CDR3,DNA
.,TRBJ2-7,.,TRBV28,CASTLWSSSYEQYF,TGTGCCAGCACCCTATGGAGCAGCTCCTACGAGCAGTACTTC
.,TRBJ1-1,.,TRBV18,CASSPGRVGDEAFF,TGTGCCAGCTCACCTGGTCGGGTGGGGGATGAAGCTTTCTTT
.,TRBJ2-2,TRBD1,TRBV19,CATRGTGGRNTGELFF,TGTGCCACCAGGGGGACAGGGGGCAGGAACACCGGGGAGCTGTTTTTT
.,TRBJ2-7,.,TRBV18,CASSLQGYEQYF,TGTGCCAGCTCACTACAGGGCTACGAGCAGTACTTC
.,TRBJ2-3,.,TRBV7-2,CASSLGPRPSQGTDTQYF,TGTGCCAGCAGCTTAGGGCCCCGGCCCAGCCAGGGCACAGATACGCAGTATTTT
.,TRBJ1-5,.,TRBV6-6,CASSYRGFGQPQHF,TGTGCCAGCAGTTACCGAGGGTTCGGTCAGCCCCAGCATTTT
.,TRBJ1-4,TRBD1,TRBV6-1,CASSEPGQASEKLFF,TGTGCCAGCAGTGAACCCGGACAGGCCTCTGAAAAACTGTTTTTT
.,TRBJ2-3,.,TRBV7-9,CASSLRGLAVDTQYF,TGTGCCAGCAGCTTAAGGGGGCTAGCGGTAGATACGCAGTATTTT
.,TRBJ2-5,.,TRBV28,CASSFGLGTGTQYF,TGTGCCAGCAGTTTCGGGTTGGGGACGGGGACCCAGTACTTC
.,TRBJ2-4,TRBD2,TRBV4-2,CASSQDGGTSKSVQYF,TGTGCCAGCAGCCAAGATGGTGGGACTAGTAAATCGGTTCAGTACTTC
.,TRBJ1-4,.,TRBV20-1,CSAKINEKLFF,TGCAGTGCTAAAATTAATGAAAAACTGTTTTTT
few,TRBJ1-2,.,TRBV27,CASSLRRFNYGYTF,TGTGCCAGCAGTTTACGCCGATTTAACTATGGCTACACCTTC
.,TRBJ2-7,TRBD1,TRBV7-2,CASSEYRGYEQYF,TGTGCCAGCAGCGAATACAGGGGTTACGAGCAGTACTTC
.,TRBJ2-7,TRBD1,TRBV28,CASTPVGTGIYEQYF,TGTGCCAGCACCCCGGTTGGGACAGGGATCTACGAGCAGTACTTC
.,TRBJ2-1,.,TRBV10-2,CASSLERLLSEQFF,TGCGCCAGCAGCCTAGAGAGACTACTAAGTGAGCAGTTCTTC
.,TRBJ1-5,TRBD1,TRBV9,CASSVGTGYNQPQHF,TGTGCCAGCAGCGTAGGGACAGGGTACAATCAGCCCCAGCATTTT
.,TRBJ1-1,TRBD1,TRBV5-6,CASSPAGGQGGPGTEAFF,TGTGCCAGCAGCCCTGCAGGTGGACAGGGAGGGCCGGGCACTGAAGCTTTCTTT
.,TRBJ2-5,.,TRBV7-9,CASSLSLRGGETQYF,TGTGCCAGCAGCTTATCCCTACGGGGTGGGGAGACCCAGTACTTC
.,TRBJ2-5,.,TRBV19,CASSPDSQETQYF,TGTGCCAGTAGCCCGGACAGCCAAGAGACCCAGTACTTC
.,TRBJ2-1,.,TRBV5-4,CASSHQGIRYNEQFF,TGTGCCAGCAGCCACCAGGGAATTAGGTACAATGAGCAGTTCTTC
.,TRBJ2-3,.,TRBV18,CASSRTDTDTQYF,TGTGCCAGCTCTAGGACAGACACAGATACGCAGTATTTT
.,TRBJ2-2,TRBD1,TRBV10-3,CAISQGTGGAGELFF,TGTGCCATCAGCCAAGGGACAGGGGGAGCCGGGGAGCTGTTTTTT
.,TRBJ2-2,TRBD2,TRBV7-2,CASSQGGLAGGTGELFF,TGTGCCAGCAGCCAGGGGGGACTAGCGGGAGGAACCGGGGAGCTGTTTTTT
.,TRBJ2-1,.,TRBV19,CASSITSLSNEQFF,TGTGCCAGTAGTATAACTAGCTTGAGCAATGAGCAGTTCTTC
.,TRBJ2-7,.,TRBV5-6,CASSLGAVLYEQYF,TGTGCCAGCAGCTTGGGGGCAGTCCTCTACGAGCAGTACTTC
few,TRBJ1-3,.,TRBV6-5,CASTNSFGNTIYF,TGTGCCAGCACCAACTCTTTTGGAAACACCATATATTTT
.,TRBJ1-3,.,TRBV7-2,CASSPELSGNTIYF,TGTGCCAGCAGCCCAGAGCTCTCTGGAAACACCATATATTTT
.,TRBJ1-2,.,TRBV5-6,CASSLSRGRGYTF,TGTGCCAGCAGCTTGAGTAGGGGTCGTGGCTACACCTTC
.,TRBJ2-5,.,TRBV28,CASSSPSWDQYF,TGTGCCAGCAGTTCTCCTTCGTGGGACCAGTACTTC
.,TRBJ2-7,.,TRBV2,CASTPSGWNEQYF,TGTGCCAGCACTCCGTCAGGGTGGAACGAGCAGTACTTC
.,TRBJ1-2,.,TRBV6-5,CASSYSLRDGYTF,TGTGCCAGCAGTTACTCTCTACGGGATGGCTACACCTTC
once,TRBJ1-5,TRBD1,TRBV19,CASNLGQVNQPQHF,TGTGCCAGTAACCTGGGACAGGTCAATCAGCCCCAGCATTTT
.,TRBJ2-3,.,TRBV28,CASSRPTDTQYF,TGTGCCAGCAGTAGACCAACAGATACGCAGTATTTT
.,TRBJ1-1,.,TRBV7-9,CASSRSTNTEAFF,TGTGCCAGCAGCCGATCAACGAACACTGAAGCTTTCTTT
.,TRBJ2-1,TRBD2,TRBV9,CASSVRLAGNEQFF,TGTGCCAGCAGCGTCCGACTAGCGGGAAATGAGCAGTTCTTC
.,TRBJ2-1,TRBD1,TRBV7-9,CASSFYRGRGDEQFF,TGTGCCAGCAGCTTTTACAGGGGGCGCGGCGATGAGCAGTTCTTC
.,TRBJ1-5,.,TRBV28,CASSSGAQPQHF,TGTGCCAGCAGTTCGGGGGCACAGCCCCAGCATTTT
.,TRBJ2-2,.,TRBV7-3,CASSLGGGNTGELFF,TGTGCCAGCAGCTTAGGAGGGGGAAACACCGGGGAGCTGTTTTTT
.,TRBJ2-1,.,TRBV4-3,CASSPGISSYNEQFF,TGCGCCAGCAGCCCTGGAATAAGCTCCTACAATGAGCAGTTCTTC
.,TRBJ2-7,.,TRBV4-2,CASSQSGGSSYEQYF,TGTGCCAGCAGCCAATCAGGGGGGAGCTCCTACGAGCAGTACTTC
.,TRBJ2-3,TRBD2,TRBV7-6,CASSFSGSRSDTQYF,TGTGCCAGCAGTTTTAGCGGGAGCAGGTCAGATACGCAGTATTTT
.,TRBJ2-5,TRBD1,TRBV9,CASSAQPGGQGWAETQYF,TGTGCCAGCAGCGCGCAACCGGGTGGACAGGGTTGGGCAGAGACCCAGTACTTC
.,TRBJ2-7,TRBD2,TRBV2,CASKGLAEVYEQYF,TGTGCCAGCAAGGGACTAGCGGAGGTCTACGAGCAGTACTTC
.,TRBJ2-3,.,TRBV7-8,CASSLAGAYTQYF,TGTGCCAGCAGCTTAGCCGGGGCCTATACGCAGTATTTT
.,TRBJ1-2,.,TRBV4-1,CASSRDGTNYGYTF,TGCGCCAGCAGCCGAGATGGGACAAACTATGGCTACACCTTC
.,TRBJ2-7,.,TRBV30,CAWSGTAGREQYF,TGTGCCTGGAGTGGGACAGCGGGGAGAGAGCAGTACTTC
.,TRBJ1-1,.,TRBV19,CASSIARLMNTEAFF,TGTGCCAGTAGTATAGCCCGGCTGATGAACACTGAAGCTTTCTTT
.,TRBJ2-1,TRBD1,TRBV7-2,CASSPRQGSNDEQFF,TGTGCCAGCAGCCCCCGACAGGGGTCTAACGATGAGCAGTTCTTC
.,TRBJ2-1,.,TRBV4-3,CASSQGEGGEQFF,TGCGCCAGCAGCCAAGGTGAGGGAGGTGAGCAGTTCTTC
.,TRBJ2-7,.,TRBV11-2,CASSFNLVAYEQYF,TGTGCCAGCAGCTTCAATCTAGTGGCCTACGAGCAGTACTTC
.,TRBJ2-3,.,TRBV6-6,CASSYAGDTQYF,TGTGCCAGCAGTTACGCTGGGGATACGCAGTATTTT
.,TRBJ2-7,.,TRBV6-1,CASREGPSYEQYF,TGTGCCAGCAGAGAAGGGCCTTCCTACGAGCAGTACTTC
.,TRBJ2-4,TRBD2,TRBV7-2,CASSLGLAEIQYF,TGTGCCAGCAGCTTAGGACTAGCGGAAATTCAGTACTTC
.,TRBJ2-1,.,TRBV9,CASSVGGVSSYNEQFF,TGTGCCAGCAGCGTAGGAGGTGTTAGCTCCTACAATGAGCAGTTCTTC
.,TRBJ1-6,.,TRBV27,CASSLSRQANSPLHF,TGTGCCAGCAGTTTAAGTAGACAGGCCAATTCACCCCTCCACTTT